This is a list of T cell receptor beta chains from one sample in a study of blood T cell repertoires in COVID-19. Profiled with immunoSEQ multiplex PCR; TCRdb holds only in-frame clones, not every one. The sample has 100,000 or so clones, around 87% seen once. Sequencing used peripheral blood. These receptors were taken from a human donor in a cohort sampled during active COVID-19. Each CDR3 is given with its conserved first and last residue. Fields, in order: V gene, clone size, D gene, J gene, CDR3 DNA, CDR3 protein. A D gene is named only where the DNA matches it firmly. Size is stated for part of the rows, as once, few or many counts, or as a class when the clone is expanded.

v_gene: TRBV7-2; abundance: -; d_gene: TRBD2; j_gene: TRBJ2-1; CDR3nt: TGTGCCAGCAGCCCCCGACTAGCGGGAGACCCTGAGCAGTTCTTC; CDR3aa: CASSPRLAGDPEQFF
v_gene: TRBV4-1; abundance: -; d_gene: -; j_gene: TRBJ1-5; CDR3nt: TGCGCCAGCAGCCGGAAGGGGCCCAGGGACAATCAGCCCCAGCATTTT; CDR3aa: CASSRKGPRDNQPQHF
v_gene: TRBV5-4; abundance: once; d_gene: -; j_gene: TRBJ2-5; CDR3nt: TGTGCCAGCAGCTTGTTGGGGGGAAGAATAGAGACCCAGTACTTC; CDR3aa: CASSLLGGRIETQYF
v_gene: TRBV4-1; abundance: once; d_gene: -; j_gene: TRBJ1-5; CDR3nt: TGCGCCAGCAGCCAAGAGGTCACAGCCCTTAATCAGCCCCAGCATTTT; CDR3aa: CASSQEVTALNQPQHF
v_gene: TRBV29-1; abundance: -; d_gene: TRBD1; j_gene: TRBJ2-7; CDR3nt: TGCAGCGTCCGTATGGGGACAGGGGGCGCCGAGCAGTACTTC; CDR3aa: CSVRMGTGGAEQYF
v_gene: TRBV5-4; abundance: few; d_gene: -; j_gene: TRBJ2-3; CDR3nt: TGTGCCAGCAGCCAAGACTCCAGACGTACGCAGTATTTT; CDR3aa: CASSQDSRRTQYF
v_gene: TRBV3-1/TRBV3-2; abundance: -; d_gene: -; j_gene: TRBJ1-5; CDR3nt: TGTGCCAGCAGCCAAGAGAGGGATCAGCCCCAGCATTTT; CDR3aa: CASSQERDQPQHF
v_gene: TRBV7-2; abundance: -; d_gene: -; j_gene: TRBJ1-5; CDR3nt: TGTGCCAGCAGCATACGGACAGAGGGCAATCAGCCCCAGCATTTT; CDR3aa: CASSIRTEGNQPQHF
v_gene: TRBV11-2; abundance: -; d_gene: -; j_gene: TRBJ2-7; CDR3nt: TGTGCCAGCAGCTTAGACCACATCTACGAGCAGTACTTC; CDR3aa: CASSLDHIYEQYF
v_gene: TRBV6-5; abundance: -; d_gene: -; j_gene: TRBJ2-1; CDR3nt: TGTGCCAGCAGTAGTGAGGGTGGGGAGCAGTTCTTC; CDR3aa: CASSSEGGEQFF
v_gene: TRBV6-2/TRBV6-3; abundance: -; d_gene: TRBD2; j_gene: TRBJ2-3; CDR3nt: TGTGCCAGCAGTTACGGACTAGCGGCCGCTAGCACAGATACGCAGTATTTT; CDR3aa: CASSYGLAAASTDTQYF
v_gene: TRBV4-1; abundance: -; d_gene: TRBD2; j_gene: TRBJ2-3; CDR3nt: TGCGCCAGCAGCCAAGGGACTAGCGGGAATGCAGATACGCAGTATTTT; CDR3aa: CASSQGTSGNADTQYF
v_gene: TRBV5-4; abundance: -; d_gene: TRBD2; j_gene: TRBJ2-7; CDR3nt: TGTGCCAGCAGCAAAGGAGCGGGAGAGGGGTACGAGCAGTACTTC; CDR3aa: CASSKGAGEGYEQYF
v_gene: TRBV25-1; abundance: -; d_gene: TRBD2; j_gene: TRBJ2-1; CDR3nt: TGTGCCAGCAGTGAAGAGGGACTAGCGGGAGCCTACAATGAGCAGTTCTTC; CDR3aa: CASSEEGLAGAYNEQFF
v_gene: TRBV7-8; abundance: -; d_gene: -; j_gene: TRBJ2-5; CDR3nt: TGTGCCAGCAGCCTCATACTAACCATGGGCCAAGAGACCCAGTACTTC; CDR3aa: CASSLILTMGQETQYF
v_gene: TRBV5-1; abundance: -; d_gene: -; j_gene: TRBJ2-5; CDR3nt: TGCGCCAGCAGCTCGCAGGGTTCTGGAGAGACCCAGTACTTC; CDR3aa: CASSSQGSGETQYF
v_gene: TRBV6-1; abundance: -; d_gene: -; j_gene: TRBJ1-1; CDR3nt: TGTGCCAGCAGTGATACAGGGCGCTCGATTTCTGACACTGAAGCTTTCTTT; CDR3aa: CASSDTGRSISDTEAFF
v_gene: TRBV4-2; abundance: -; d_gene: TRBD2; j_gene: TRBJ2-2; CDR3nt: TGTGCCAGCAGCCAGGTTCTAGCGGGGAACACCGGGGAGCTGTTTTTT; CDR3aa: CASSQVLAGNTGELFF
v_gene: TRBV10-3; abundance: -; d_gene: -; j_gene: TRBJ2-5; CDR3nt: TGTGCCATCAGTGAGTCCCGGGGACAAGAGACCCAGTACTTC; CDR3aa: CAISESRGQETQYF
v_gene: TRBV6-1; abundance: -; d_gene: -; j_gene: TRBJ2-3; CDR3nt: TGTGCCAGCAGTGAACGGAGGGGTACAGATACGCAGTATTTT; CDR3aa: CASSERRGTDTQYF
v_gene: TRBV2; abundance: -; d_gene: -; j_gene: TRBJ2-6; CDR3nt: TGTGCCATCCAGCTCGGGGGAGGTGGGGCCAACGTCCTGACTTTC; CDR3aa: CAIQLGGGGANVLTF
v_gene: TRBV11-2; abundance: -; d_gene: TRBD1; j_gene: TRBJ1-3; CDR3nt: TGTGCCAGCAGCTTTAACAGGGGCTCTGGAAACACCATATATTTT; CDR3aa: CASSFNRGSGNTIYF
v_gene: TRBV11-2; abundance: -; d_gene: -; j_gene: TRBJ1-1; CDR3nt: TGTGCCAGCAGCCATGACCCCGGGATTGCTTTCTTT; CDR3aa: CASSHDPGIAFF
v_gene: TRBV5-3; abundance: -; d_gene: -; j_gene: TRBJ1-2; CDR3nt: TGTGCCAGAACCCTCTCTCAACGGAGTAACTATGGCTACACCTTC; CDR3aa: CARTLSQRSNYGYTF
v_gene: TRBV19; abundance: -; d_gene: -; j_gene: TRBJ2-7; CDR3nt: TGTGCCAGTAGTATCTTACTAGACTCCTACGAGCAGTACTTC; CDR3aa: CASSILLDSYEQYF
v_gene: TRBV7-2; abundance: -; d_gene: TRBD2; j_gene: TRBJ2-5; CDR3nt: TGTGCCAGCAGCTTGGCTAGCGGGAGCGCTGAGACCCAGTACTTC; CDR3aa: CASSLASGSAETQYF
v_gene: TRBV4-1; abundance: -; d_gene: TRBD1; j_gene: TRBJ2-7; CDR3nt: TGCGCCAGCAGCCTCTCAGGGGGCGTGTACGAGCAGTACTTC; CDR3aa: CASSLSGGVYEQYF
v_gene: TRBV19; abundance: -; d_gene: -; j_gene: TRBJ2-7; CDR3nt: TGTGCCAGTAGTCCGCGTCGGAGCCTCTCCTACGAGCAGTACTTC; CDR3aa: CASSPRRSLSYEQYF
v_gene: TRBV6-6; abundance: -; d_gene: TRBD1; j_gene: TRBJ2-5; CDR3nt: TGTGCCAGCAGACAACAGGGGGACCAAGAGACCCAGTACTTC; CDR3aa: CASRQQGDQETQYF
v_gene: TRBV5-1; abundance: -; d_gene: TRBD1; j_gene: TRBJ2-1; CDR3nt: TGCGTCAGCAGCGGCCCGACAGGGGGCAATGAGCAGTTCTTC; CDR3aa: CVSSGPTGGNEQFF
v_gene: TRBV28; abundance: once; d_gene: -; j_gene: TRBJ1-3; CDR3nt: TGTGCCAGCAGTTGGGCCCTCTACTCTGGAAACACCATATATTTT; CDR3aa: CASSWALYSGNTIYF
v_gene: TRBV6-1; abundance: -; d_gene: -; j_gene: TRBJ2-3; CDR3nt: TGTGCCAGCAGTGCTCATAATCCCCCGACAGGTCTGCGTGATACGCAGTATTTT; CDR3aa: CASSAHNPPTGLRDTQYF
v_gene: TRBV5-1; abundance: -; d_gene: -; j_gene: TRBJ1-1; CDR3nt: TGCGCCAGCAGCCCCCAGGATGGGAGCACTGAAGCTTTCTTT; CDR3aa: CASSPQDGSTEAFF
v_gene: TRBV10-3; abundance: -; d_gene: -; j_gene: TRBJ1-3; CDR3nt: TGTGCCATCGTCCGGGACTCTGGAAACACCATATATTTT; CDR3aa: CAIVRDSGNTIYF
v_gene: TRBV6-5; abundance: once; d_gene: -; j_gene: TRBJ1-3; CDR3nt: TGTGCCAGCAGTTCCCACGGTACCCGCCGGAACACCATATATTTT; CDR3aa: CASSSHGTRRNTIYF
v_gene: TRBV3-1/TRBV3-2; abundance: -; d_gene: TRBD1; j_gene: TRBJ1-4; CDR3nt: TGTGCCAGCAGCCAAGCTCAGTGGGGGACAGGGCACAATGAAAAACTGTTTTTT; CDR3aa: CASSQAQWGTGHNEKLFF
v_gene: TRBV11-2; abundance: -; d_gene: -; j_gene: TRBJ1-3; CDR3nt: TGTGCCAGCAGCTTAGCTCCCGGTGACTTCTCCATATATTTT; CDR3aa: CASSLAPGDFSIYF
v_gene: TRBV7-6; abundance: -; d_gene: TRBD1; j_gene: TRBJ2-7; CDR3nt: TGTGCCAGCAGCTTAGGACCGGGACAGGGGTCCCCTCCGAACTTC; CDR3aa: CASSLGPGQGSPPNF
v_gene: TRBV24-1; abundance: -; d_gene: TRBD1; j_gene: TRBJ2-2; CDR3nt: TGTGCCACCAGTTCGGACAGGATTTTCACCGGGGAGCTGTTTTTT; CDR3aa: CATSSDRIFTGELFF
v_gene: TRBV19; abundance: -; d_gene: -; j_gene: TRBJ1-3; CDR3nt: TGTGCCAGTACCCCCACTAGGAACTCTGGAAACACCATATATTTT; CDR3aa: CASTPTRNSGNTIYF
v_gene: TRBV6-2/TRBV6-3; abundance: -; d_gene: TRBD2; j_gene: TRBJ2-7; CDR3nt: TGTGCCAGCAGTGGACTAGCGAGGACCTACGAGCAGTACTTC; CDR3aa: CASSGLARTYEQYF
v_gene: TRBV10-1; abundance: -; d_gene: TRBD1; j_gene: TRBJ2-1; CDR3nt: TGCGCCAGCAGTGAGTTCCGGGACAGATACAATGAGCAGTTCTTC; CDR3aa: CASSEFRDRYNEQFF
v_gene: TRBV11-2; abundance: -; d_gene: TRBD2; j_gene: TRBJ2-3; CDR3nt: TGTGCCAGCAGCTCTCGGGGGGAGGGCACAGATACGCAGTATTTT; CDR3aa: CASSSRGEGTDTQYF
v_gene: TRBV14; abundance: -; d_gene: -; j_gene: TRBJ1-1; CDR3nt: TGTGCCAGCAGCTACCAGTCTTCGAACACTGAAGCTTTCTTT; CDR3aa: CASSYQSSNTEAFF
v_gene: TRBV18; abundance: -; d_gene: -; j_gene: TRBJ2-3; CDR3nt: TGTGCCAGCTCACCACGAAACACCGGGACAGATACGCAGTATTTT; CDR3aa: CASSPRNTGTDTQYF
v_gene: TRBV2; abundance: -; d_gene: TRBD1; j_gene: TRBJ2-5; CDR3nt: TGTGCCAGCAGTGGGACAGGGAAAGAGACCCAGTACTTC; CDR3aa: CASSGTGKETQYF
v_gene: TRBV28; abundance: -; d_gene: -; j_gene: TRBJ2-1; CDR3nt: TGTGCCAGCAGTTCCAGCGTACCTCCTCATGAGCAGTTCTTC; CDR3aa: CASSSSVPPHEQFF
v_gene: TRBV15; abundance: -; d_gene: -; j_gene: TRBJ1-6; CDR3nt: TGTGCCACCAGCAGAGGGGGGGAAGGGAATTCACCCCTCCACTTT; CDR3aa: CATSRGGEGNSPLHF
v_gene: TRBV7-8; abundance: -; d_gene: TRBD1; j_gene: TRBJ2-7; CDR3nt: TGTGCCAGCAGCTCCCGGACAGGGTCAGACTACGAGCAGTACTTC; CDR3aa: CASSSRTGSDYEQYF
v_gene: TRBV10-3; abundance: -; d_gene: -; j_gene: TRBJ2-7; CDR3nt: TGTGCCATCAGTGGACAGGAGAACTCCTACGAGCAGTACTTC; CDR3aa: CAISGQENSYEQYF
v_gene: TRBV7-7; abundance: few; d_gene: TRBD2; j_gene: TRBJ2-2; CDR3nt: TGTGCCAGCAGCCAGACACTAGCGGTTTCGAACACCGGGGAGCTGTTTTTT; CDR3aa: CASSQTLAVSNTGELFF
v_gene: TRBV5-1; abundance: -; d_gene: TRBD1; j_gene: TRBJ2-7; CDR3nt: TGCGCCAGCAGCTTGGGGGACAGGGAATACGAGCAGTACTTC; CDR3aa: CASSLGDREYEQYF